One sample yielded the 24 T cell receptor beta chains listed below, sequenced in a study of blood T cell repertoires in COVID-19. Profiled with immunoSEQ multiplex PCR; TCRdb holds only in-frame clones, not every one. The sample records almost 250,000 clones, around 89% being singletons. The sequenced material came from PBMCs or T cells enriched from blood (not recorded which). The receptors come from a woman aged 25 to 45 who had recovered from COVID-19.

The CDR3, as DNA: TGTGCCAGCAGCCAACGGGACAGGGATGAGCAGTTCTTC. Translating it yields CASSQRDRDEQFF. The chain employs TRBV6-2 or TRBV6-3 and TRBJ2-1, with 9 bases matching TRBD1. There are 13 residues in the CDR3. Germline lookup yields CDR1 MNHEY and CDR2 SVGEGT. The ends lost 6 bases at V and 8 bases at J; junction bases unmatched: 5.

The V call is TRBV6-6, the J call TRBJ2-1; 10 positions agree with TRBD2. Per germline, CDR1 MNHNY and CDR2 SVGAGI (reference sequence). V was pared by 5 bases and J by 5 bases, with 12 bases of the junction left unmatched. This CDR3 spans 17 amino acids. Written as DNA, the CDR3 is TGTGCCAGCAGTCCCGGGCTGACTAGCGGGCCCAACAATGAGCAGTTCTTC. This translates into CASSPGLTSGPNNEQFF.

This sequence joins TRBV11-3 and TRBJ2-3; perhaps TRBD2 as D (6 bases). The CDR3 has 13 amino acids. The germline V and J ends were trimmed by 0 bases and 6 bases, with 7 bases remaining between them. Germline loops: CDR1 SGHNT, CDR2 YENEEA. CDR3 protein: CASSLDGGDTQYF. The CDR3 DNA sequence: TGTGCCAGCAGCTTAGATGGAGGGGATACGCAGTATTTT. The full variable domain, rest sourced from reference TRBV11-3 and TRBJ2-3, is EAGVVQSPRYKIIEKKQPVAFWCNPISGHNTLYWYLQNLGQGPELLIRYENEEAVDDSQLPKDRFSAERLKGVDSTLKIQPAELGDSAVYLCASSLDGGDTQYFGPGTRLTVL.

This chain links TRBV28 with TRBJ1-1; TRBD1 agrees at 7 bases. The length of the CDR3 is 15 residues. CDR1 is MDHEN, CDR2 SYDVKM, per germline. V dropped 6 bases and J dropped 4; count of bases not matched to a gene: 11. CDR3 DNA sequence: TGTGCCAGCAGGGTTCACAGGGGTGGAGGCACTGAAGCTTTCTTT. It translates to CASRVHRGGGTEAFF.

This CDR3 reads CASSEDRTGGYTF. In DNA, the CDR3 is TGTGCCAGCAGCGAAGACAGGACGGGGGGCTACACCTTC. V gene TRBV7-2 combines with J gene TRBJ1-2; weak D call: TRBD1 (6 bases). V shed 5 bases and J shed 8 bases, with 15 bases lying between them. The CDR3 consists of 13 residues. CDR1 and CDR2 from the germline V gene are SGHTA and FQGNSA. The complete variable domain, with remaining parts taken from reference TRBV7-2 and TRBJ1-2, reads GAGVSQSPSNKVTEKGKDVELRCDPISGHTALYWYRQSLGQGLEFLIYFQGNSAPDKSGLPSDRFSAERTGGSVSTLTIQRTQQEDSAVYLCASSEDRTGGYTFGSGTRLTVV.

The chain links TRBV7-2 to TRBJ1-6, with D perhaps matching TRBD1 (6 bases). The V gene lost 4 bases and the J gene lost 12 bases, with 25 bases spanning the gap. Germline CDR1 is SGHTA and CDR2 is FQGNSA. The CDR3 sequence is 17 residues long. The CDR3: CASSSKLSGGGTVPLHF. Here the CDR3 DNA reads TGTGCCAGCAGCTCGAAATTGTCGGGGGGCGGTACCGTACCCCTCCACTTT.

The chain joins TRBV19 to TRBJ1-5; 7 positions match TRBD1. The V segment lost 5 bases and the J segment 0 bases; nucleotides outside the gene matches: 7. Germline CDR1 is LNHDA and CDR2 is SQIVND (reference sequence). The CDR3 is made up of 16 amino acids. In nucleotides, the CDR3 is TGTGCCAGTAGTCCAGGGACAGCTTATAGCAATCAGCCCCAGCATTTT. Protein product: CASSPGTAYSNQPQHF. The complete variable domain, with remaining parts taken from reference TRBV19 and TRBJ1-5, reads DGGITQSPKYLFRKEGQNVTLSCEQNLNHDAMYWYRQDPGQGLRLIYYSQIVNDFQKGDIAEGYSVSREKKESFPLTVTSAQKNPTAFYLCASSPGTAYSNQPQHFGDGTRLSIL.

J is TRBJ2-2 and V is TRBV30; weak D call: TRBD2 (6 bases). Germline CDR1 is GTSNPN and CDR2 is SVGIG (reference sequence). This CDR3 is 18 amino acids long. Trimming shortened V by 0 bases and J by 3 bases, and 20 bases separated the two germline ends. The DNA for the CDR3 is TGTGCCTGGAGTGTAGATTTATTCGGGAGACAGTACACCGGGGAGCTGTTTTTT. It yields the protein CAWSVDLFGRQYTGELFF.

J is TRBJ2-2 and V is TRBV9; no definite D call. The germline CDR1 and CDR2 sequences are SGDLS and YYNGEE. This CDR3 comprises 15 residues. V gave up 1 base and J gave up 2 bases, with 9 bases separating them. CDR3 amino acids: CASSVQATNTGELFF. Written as DNA, the CDR3 is TGTGCCAGCAGCGTACAAGCGACTAACACCGGGGAGCTGTTTTTT. Looking up the rest from reference TRBV9 and TRBJ2-2 gives the full variable domain: DSGVTQTPKHLITATGQRVTLRCSPRSGDLSVYWYQQSLDQGLQFLIQYYNGEERAKGNILERFSAQQFPDLHSELNLSSLELGDSALYFCASSVQATNTGELFFGEGSRLTVL.

The CDR3 protein is CASSHDKPADTQYF. DNA for the CDR3: TGCGCCAGCAGCCATGATAAGCCTGCAGATACGCAGTATTTT. This rearrangement joins TRBV4-3 to TRBJ2-3, with unresolved D. The CDR3 sequence is 14 residues long. Deletions cut 3 bases from V and 4 bases from J, with 11 bases between. In germline, CDR1 is LGHNA, CDR2 YSLEER.

The rearrangement uses TRBV4-3 and TRBJ2-1; 13 bases match TRBD2. Looked up from germline, CDR1 is LGHNA and CDR2 is YSLEER. With 0 bases clipped from V and 8 bases from J, the junction kept 16 bases outside the gene matches. The CDR3 covers 20 residues. CDR3 amino acids: CASSQDHGLAGEVWVDEQFF. The CDR3 DNA reads TGCGCCAGCAGCCAAGATCACGGACTAGCGGGAGAAGTTTGGGTGGATGAGCAGTTCTTC.

This clone came up once. This chain joins TRBV7-6 and TRBJ2-2; 7 bases agree with TRBD1. Per the germline V gene, CDR1 is SGHVS and CDR2 is FNYEAQ. Trimming removed 4 bases from V and 3 bases from J; junction bases left unmatched: 8. CDR3 length: 16 amino acids. The CDR3 bases are TGTGCCAGCAGCTCCCACAGGGGTGGCGACACCGGGGAGCTGTTTTTT. Translation gives CASSSHRGGDTGELFF.

The genes are TRBV28 and TRBJ2-7; 10 bases are a match to TRBD2. The J segment lost 0 bases and the V segment lost 7 bases, leaving 3 bases of the junction unmatched. Per the germline V gene, CDR1 is MDHEN and CDR2 is SYDVKM. The CDR3 sequence is 14 residues long. The CDR3 coding sequence is TGTGCCAGCACTAGCGGGGGAAGCTCCTACGAGCAGTACTTC. Translation: CASTSGGSSYEQYF.

The J gene is TRBJ2-1, the V gene TRBV19; D might be TRBD2 (6 bases). The length of the CDR3 is 16 residues. Germline values: CDR1 LNHDA, CDR2 SQIVND (reference sequence). With 9 bases removed from V and 5 bases from J, the gap between germline ends came to 23 bases. CDR3 bases: TGTGCCAGATCCGAACCGGGACTTCCAATACACAATGAGCAGTTCTTC. As protein: CARSEPGLPIHNEQFF.

This clone was counted a single time. This chain links TRBV9 with TRBJ2-5, with D tentatively TRBD2 (6 bases). The germline V and J ends were trimmed by 0 bases and 3 bases, with 9 bases remaining between them. There are 14 residues in the CDR3. Germline CDR1 SGDLS, CDR2 YYNGEE. CDR3 sequence reads: CASSVGLAKETQYF. In nucleotides, the CDR3 is TGTGCCAGCAGCGTAGGGCTAGCGAAAGAGACCCAGTACTTC.

The chain recombines TRBV5-1 with TRBJ1-1; D possibly corresponds to TRBD1 (6 bases). This CDR3 is built from 15 residues. V lost 4 bases, J lost 1 base, and 14 bases lay in between. Per germline, CDR1 SGHRS and CDR2 YFSETQ. CDR3 amino acids: CASSMGHTENTEAFF. The CDR3 nucleotides are TGCGCCAGCAGCATGGGACACACAGAGAACACTGAAGCTTTCTTT. Supplemented by reference TRBV5-1 and TRBJ1-1, the full variable domain reads KAGVTQTPRYLIKTRGQQVTLSCSPISGHRSVSWYQQTPGQGLQFLFEYFSETQRNKGNFPGRFSGRQFSNSRSEMNVSTLELGDSALYLCASSMGHTENTEAFFGQGTRLTVV.

This sequence joins TRBV5-6 and TRBJ1-2, with TRBD1 matching over 10 bases. V was pared by 7 bases and J by 7 bases, with 7 bases of the junction left unmatched. The length of the CDR3 is 13 residues. From germline, CDR1 is SGHDT and CDR2 YYEEEE. CDR3 nucleotide sequence: TGTGCCAGCGGGTTGACAGGGGGCTCTGGCTACACCTTC. It codes for CASGLTGGSGYTF.

This clone turned up a few times. The chain couples TRBV6-5 to TRBJ1-2; D gene unclear. CDR1 is MNHEY and CDR2 is SVGAGI in the germline V gene. V lost 2 bases and J lost 2, with 9 bases in between. The CDR3 is 14 residues long. For the CDR3, the DNA is TGTGCCAGCAGTTACGCTGAGGAAAACTATGGCTACACCTTC. Amino acid sequence: CASSYAEENYGYTF.

The rearrangement joins TRBV7-2 to TRBJ1-2; TRBD1 might be the D (5 bases). There are 13 residues in the CDR3. Germline assignment: CDR1 SGHTA and CDR2 FQGNSA. The ends were cut back, 3 bases at V and 4 bases at J, with 9 bases in the middle. CDR3 nucleotides: TGTGCCAGCAGCTTCGACAGAACCTATGGCTACACCTTC. Residues: CASSFDRTYGYTF. The variable domain in full, with the rest retrieved from reference TRBV7-2 and TRBJ1-2, is GAGVSQSPSNKVTEKGKDVELRCDPISGHTALYWYRQSLGQGLEFLIYFQGNSAPDKSGLPSDRFSAERTGGSVSTLTIQRTQQEDSAVYLCASSFDRTYGYTFGSGTRLTVV.

The chain combines TRBV29-1 with TRBJ2-5; D is possibly TRBD2 (5 bases). The germline CDR1 and CDR2 sequences are SQVTM and ANQGSEA. V was cut by 7 bases and J by 2 bases, with 14 bases left in between. The CDR3 loop spans 13 amino acids. CDR3 bases: TGCAGCGGGCGGAGGACCCCTCAAGAGACCCAGTACTTC. Translating gives CSGRRTPQETQYF. The full variable domain, rest sourced from reference TRBV29-1 and TRBJ2-5, is SAVISQKPSRDICQRGTSLTIQCQVDSQVTMMFWYRQQPGQSLTLIATANQGSEATYESGFVIDKFPISRPNLTFSTLTVSNMSPEDSSIYLCSGRRTPQETQYFGPGTRLLVL.

V usage is TRBV5-5 and J usage is TRBJ1-5; 10 bases map to TRBD1. The CDR3 length is 17 residues. The ends lost 1 base at V and 9 bases at J; junction bases unmatched: 13. Germline values: CDR1 SGHKS, CDR2 YYEKEE (reference sequence). This chain's CDR3 is CASSLREGDRGLWPQHF. Written as DNA, the CDR3 is TGTGCCAGCAGCTTGAGGGAGGGGGACAGGGGCTTGTGGCCCCAGCATTTT.

This sequence joins TRBV3-1 (or the pseudogene TRBV3-2) and TRBJ2-7, with D possibly being TRBD1 (5 bases). The V and J ends lost 0 bases and 7 bases respectively, with 16 bases between them. Germline assignment: CDR1 LGHDT and CDR2 YNNKEL (reference sequence). The CDR3 totals 15 residues. For the CDR3, the DNA is TGTGCCAGCAGCCAAGATTTAAGGGGTGGTTCGGAGCAGTACTTC. Translating gives CASSQDLRGGSEQYF.

The chain links TRBV4-3 to TRBJ2-3, with 8 bases aligning to TRBD2. CDR1 and CDR2 from the germline V gene are LGHNA and YSLEER. V trimming: 0 bases; J trimming: 10 bases; junction bases outside the gene matches: 3. The CDR3 spans 13 residues. This CDR3 is CASSQEVSGAQYF. The CDR3 DNA follows: TGCGCCAGCAGCCAAGAGGTTAGCGGGGCGCAGTATTTT.

The gene calls are TRBV27 and TRBJ2-4, with a possible D match to TRBD2 (5 bases). The CDR3 extends over 13 amino acids. With 11 bases removed from V and 5 bases from J, the gap between germline ends came to 16 bases. The germline CDR1 and CDR2 sequences are MNHEY and SMNVEV (reference sequence). CDR3 residues: CASSSGGENIQYF. CDR3 sequence (DNA): TGTGCCTCCTCCTCCGGAGGAGAAAACATTCAGTACTTC.